This TCR beta chain was sequenced for a study of esophageal squamous cell carcinoma under preoperative chemotherapy. With 6 bases removed from V and 3 bases from J, the gap between germline ends came to 18 bases. Germline CDR1 is MNHNS and CDR2 is SASEGT. The CDR3 spans 16 residues. One entry per CDR3 protein results from TCRdb running MiXCR on the PCR reads. The data hold approximately 12,000 distinct CDR3 sequences, with under 65% observed a single time. The time point denotes: before preoperative PTX-NDP chemotherapy. V is TRBV6-1 and J is TRBJ2-1; possible D gene TRBD1, 6 bases. This receptor was identified in a human donor with esophageal squamous cell carcinoma. The donor label of this sample is uncertain. Sampling was performed from a patient given preoperative chemotherapy. CDR3 region: CASSLGGQTYYNEQFF. As DNA, the CDR3 is TGTGCCAGCAGCCTAGGGGGTCAGACTTACTACAATGAGCAGTTCTTC.